Below, 22 T cell receptor beta chains from the same sample are listed, as sequenced in a study of CD8 T cells in Susac syndrome. After extraction with the RNeasy kit, about 0.45 to 1 ug of the RNA was reverse transcribed using random hexamers. Using its own MiXCR run on the immunoSEQ multiplex PCR reads, TCRdb lists one record per CDR3 protein. The repertoire has about 150,000 distinct CDR3 sequences, almost 96% of them found once; the top ten carry about 0.08%. Sequenced input: CD4+ T cells from PBMCs. These receptor sequences come from a human donor with Susac syndrome.

The chain combines TRBV25-1 with TRBJ1-6; tentative D call: TRBD1 (6 bases). V dropped 1 base and J dropped 7 bases, with 11 bases sitting between them. Per germline, CDR1 MGHDK and CDR2 SYGVNS. The CDR3 extends over 15 amino acids. CDR3 nucleotide sequence: TGTGCCAGCAGTGAATTGGGGGGGCTAAATTCACCCCTCCACTTT. This gives the protein CASSELGGLNSPLHF.

The rearrangement uses TRBV18 and TRBJ2-7; TRBD1 matches 11 bases. The germline gives CDR1 KGHSH, CDR2 LQKENI. This CDR3 spans 14 amino acids. With 3 bases clipped from V and 4 bases from J, the junction kept 2 bases outside the gene matches. CDR3 sequence: CASSPGQGVYEQYF. CDR3 in DNA: TGTGCCAGCTCACCGGGACAGGGGGTTTACGAGCAGTACTTC.

The chain employs TRBV5-1 and TRBJ2-5; D uncertain. Deletions cut 6 bases from V and 2 bases from J, with 11 bases between. The length of the CDR3 is 13 residues. Per the germline V gene, CDR1 is SGHRS and CDR2 is YFSETQ. The CDR3 DNA follows: TGCGCCAGCAAGCGAGCTCTACAAGAGACCCAGTACTTC. Residues: CASKRALQETQYF.

The chain combines TRBV7-2 with TRBJ2-2; TRBD2 matches 9 bases. The V gene end was trimmed by 5 bases and the J gene end by 3 bases; junction bases not matched to a gene: 13. This CDR3 has 18 residues. Germline assignment: CDR1 SGHTA and CDR2 FQGNSA. The CDR3 loop is CASSARYAGGPYTGELFF. For the CDR3, the DNA is TGTGCCAGCAGCGCCCGATACGCGGGGGGGCCGTACACCGGGGAGCTGTTTTTT.

The chain combines TRBV7-9 with TRBJ2-1, with TRBD2 identical over 14 bases. Per the germline V gene, CDR1 is SEHNR and CDR2 is FQNEAQ (reference sequence). With 4 bases clipped from V and 5 bases from J, the junction kept 7 bases outside the gene matches. CDR3 length: 17 amino acids. As DNA, the CDR3 is TGTGCCAGCAGCTGGCCGGGACTAGCGGGAGCGGACAATGAGCAGTTCTTC. Translating it yields CASSWPGLAGADNEQFF.

The V gene is TRBV5-1, the J gene TRBJ2-7, with 10 bases matching TRBD1. J gave up 6 bases and V 0 bases, and 3 bases lay outside the gene matches. Looked up from germline, CDR1 is SGHRS and CDR2 is YFSETQ. This CDR3 has 14 amino acids. The CDR3 sequence is CASSLARTGGEQYF. In DNA, the CDR3 is TGCGCCAGCAGCTTGGCCAGGACAGGGGGCGAGCAGTACTTC.

The J gene is TRBJ2-1, the V gene TRBV13; unclear D gene. The ends were cut back, 6 bases at V and 0 bases at J, with 9 bases in the middle. Germline CDR1 is PRHDT and CDR2 is FYEKMQ (reference sequence). This CDR3 spans 14 amino acids. CDR3 in DNA: TGTGCCAGCAGGGACCCGAGCTCCTACAATGAGCAGTTCTTC. It yields the protein CASRDPSSYNEQFF.

In the case of this clonotype: One end of the junction fails to match germline, which may point to a read error. The V call is TRBV4-2, the J call TRBJ1-4; the match to TRBD1 covers 10 bases. The CDR3 is 17 amino acids. The V gene's germline CDR1 is LGHNA and CDR2 YNFKEQ. For the CDR3, the DNA is TGTGCCAGCAGCCACGTTTCCGGGACAGGGGTAAAGGAAAAATTGTTTTTT. It translates to CASSHVSGTGVKEKLFF.

The genes are TRBV6-2 or TRBV6-3 and TRBJ1-4, with D perhaps matching TRBD1 (5 bases). V was cut by 11 bases and J by 8 bases, with 12 bases left in between. The CDR3 runs 11 residues. Germline V gene sequence: CDR1 MNHEY, CDR2 SVGEGT. CDR3 loop: CAVRDGEKLFF. CDR3 nucleotide sequence: TGTGCCGTCCGGGACGGAGAAAAACTGTTTTTT.

The count of this clonotype is one. V gene TRBV20-1 combines with J gene TRBJ2-1; 9 positions match TRBD2. This CDR3 is 15 amino acids long. V lost 3 bases to trimming and J lost 8 bases; unmatched junction nucleotides: 11. Germline CDR1 and CDR2: DFQATT and SNEGSKA (reference sequence). CDR3 DNA sequence: TGCAGTGCTAGGCTAGCGGGGACCGGCGTCGATGAGCAGTTCTTC. Translation gives CSARLAGTGVDEQFF.

The chain has TRBV14 and TRBJ1-2; 7 nucleotides agree with TRBD1. Germline trimming cut 8 bases from V and 3 bases from J; bases unmatched to any gene: 9. Germline assignment: CDR1 SGHDN and CDR2 FVKESK. CDR3 length: 14 residues. The CDR3 loop reads CASGPQGGHYGYTF. CDR3 nucleotide sequence: TGTGCCAGCGGACCTCAGGGGGGTCACTATGGCTACACCTTC.

This rearrangement joins TRBV23-1 to TRBJ2-2; 11 bases line up with TRBD2. TRBV23-1 is an ORF for which the function is uncertain. V shed 7 bases, J shed 7 bases, and the junction held 20 bases outside the gene matches. CDR3 length equals 19 residues. The CDR3 sequence: CASIGETGLAEKDSGELFF. CDR3 coding DNA: TGCGCCAGCATTGGGGAAACGGGACTAGCGGAAAAAGATAGCGGGGAGCTGTTTTTT.

This chain links TRBV12-3 or TRBV12-4 with TRBJ2-7; no definite D call. The V end was cut by 3 bases, the J end by 1 base, with 7 bases between. CDR3 length: 13 residues. The CDR3 nucleotides are TGTGCCAGCAGTTTCGGACGGTCCTACGAGCAGTACTTC. Protein sequence: CASSFGRSYEQYF.

V and J are TRBV11-1 and TRBJ2-1; 7 nucleotides line up with TRBD1. J lost 0 bases, V lost 0 bases, and 14 bases had no gene match. The CDR3 is 20 amino acids. CDR1 is SGHAT, CDR2 FQDESV, per germline (reference sequence). CDR3 residues: CASSLALGRGKRSSYNEQFF. The CDR3 bases are TGTGCCAGCAGCTTAGCTCTGGGCAGGGGGAAGCGGAGCTCCTACAATGAGCAGTTCTTC.

This chain uses TRBV25-1 with TRBJ2-5; 9 nucleotides line up with TRBD1. Losses at the gene ends were 3 bases for V and 2 bases for J; bases not matched to a gene: 7. The CDR3 runs 16 residues. CDR1 is MGHDK, CDR2 SYGVNS, per germline. The CDR3 DNA reads TGTGCCAGCAGTGAGGGCGGGACAGGGTGGCAAGAGACCCAGTACTTC. It is translated as CASSEGGTGWQETQYF.

This rearrangement joins TRBV12-3 or TRBV12-4 to TRBJ2-5; possibly TRBD2 for D (6 bases). V was cut by 3 bases and J by 5 bases, with 22 bases left in between. CDR3 length: 17 residues. Written as DNA, the CDR3 is TGTGCCAGCAGTTTCGTCGGGACTGTTCATCTGGCGGAGACCCAGTACTTC. Its translation is CASSFVGTVHLAETQYF.

This rearrangement joins TRBV20-1 to TRBJ2-1; D gene ambiguous. Per germline, CDR1 DFQATT and CDR2 SNEGSKA (reference sequence). V was shortened by 1 base and J by 5 bases, with 9 bases between the two germline ends. The CDR3 runs 13 residues. CDR3 nucleotides: TGCAGTGCTAGAGGTCGGCAGGACAATGAGCAGTTCTTC. It specifies CSARGRQDNEQFF.

This clonotype was observed a single time. CDR3 sequence (DNA): TGTGCCAGCACCCGAACCCGGGACACTGAAGCTTTCTTT. Its translation: CASTRTRDTEAFF. V and J are TRBV2 and TRBJ1-1; D gene ambiguous. Germline loops: CDR1 SNHLY, CDR2 FYNNEI. CDR3 size: 13 residues. Trimming pared 7 bases from V and 3 bases from J, leaving 12 bases between.

The rearrangement links TRBV20-1 to TRBJ1-5; 8 bases are a match to TRBD1. The CDR3 loop spans 14 amino acids. In germline, CDR1 is DFQATT, CDR2 SNEGSKA (reference sequence). Trimming removed 2 bases from V and 5 bases from J; junction bases left unmatched: 5. The CDR3 bases are TGCAGTGCTAGACGACAGGGGAGGGATCAGCCCCAGCATTTT. It codes for CSARRQGRDQPQHF.

This chain joins TRBV2 and TRBJ1-5; no clear D gene. The CDR3 is 15 amino acids. V gave up 10 bases and J gave up 0 bases, with 16 bases separating them. Germline CDR1 SNHLY, CDR2 FYNNEI. CDR3 DNA sequence: TGTGCCATAAACGGAATAGGATCTAGCAATCAGCCCCAGCATTTT. Amino acids: CAINGIGSSNQPQHF.

The chain combines TRBV7-2 with TRBJ1-1; the D gene is possibly TRBD1 (6 bases). Germline lookup yields CDR1 SGHTA and CDR2 FQGNSA. This CDR3 region has 15 residues. Trimming pared 5 bases from V and 3 bases from J, leaving 16 bases between. The CDR3: CASSLGGGVDTEAFF. The CDR3 nucleotides are TGTGCCAGCAGCCTAGGGGGGGGAGTAGACACTGAAGCTTTCTTT.

The V call is TRBV7-2, the J call TRBJ2-7, with D possibly matching TRBD1 (6 bases). The germline V gene encodes CDR1 SGHTA and CDR2 FQGNSA. The CDR3 loop spans 12 amino acids. Trimming removed 5 bases from V and 6 bases from J, with 11 bases in between. Written as DNA, the CDR3 is TGTGCCAGCAGCGGTACAGGGTTCGAGCAGTACTTC. It is translated as CASSGTGFEQYF.